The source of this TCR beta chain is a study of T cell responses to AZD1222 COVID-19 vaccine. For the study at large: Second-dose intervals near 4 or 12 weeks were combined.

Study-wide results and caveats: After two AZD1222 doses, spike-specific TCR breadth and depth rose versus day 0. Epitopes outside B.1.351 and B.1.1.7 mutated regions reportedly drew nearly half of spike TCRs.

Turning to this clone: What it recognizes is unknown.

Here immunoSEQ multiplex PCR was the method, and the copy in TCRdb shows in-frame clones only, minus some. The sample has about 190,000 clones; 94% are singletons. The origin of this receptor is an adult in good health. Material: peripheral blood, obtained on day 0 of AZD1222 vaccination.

CDR3 in DNA: TGTGCCAGCAGTGAAGGCCTTGGGGACGCAAGCTCCTACAATGAGCAGTTCTTC. Residues: CASSEGLGDASSYNEQFF. The chain employs TRBV6-1 and TRBJ2-1; D tentatively fits TRBD1 or TRBD2 (5 bases each). The V end lost 1 base, the J end lost 0 bases, and 16 bases lay between the germline ends. The germline V gene has CDR1 MNHNS and CDR2 SASEGT. There are 18 residues in the CDR3.